This T cell receptor (beta chain) was sequenced in a study of T-cell reconstitution after alpha-beta-depleted transplantation in children. The CDR3 extends over 15 amino acids. With V trimmed by 5 bases and J by 7 bases, 11 bases remained unmatched. Germline-derived CDR1 and CDR2 are DFQATT and SNEGSKA (reference sequence). The library targeted TCRbeta and was prepared with unique molecular identifiers. MiXCR, run by TCRdb on the PCR reads, gives a single entry per CDR3 protein. The sample includes about 500,000 distinct CDR3 sequences, approximately 30% of them seen just once. The chain uses TRBV20-1 and TRBJ1-6, with 7 bases identical to TRBD1. The clonotype comes from a human donor who donated a stem cell graft to a child with aplastic anemia. The sample here was PBMCs from the stem cell graft donor, taken from the stem cell graft. The CDR3 DNA reads TGCAGTGCTGCCCCGGGGGGACAGACGAATTCACCCCTCCACTTT. Encoded protein: CSAAPGGQTNSPLHF.